Reported below is one T cell receptor (beta chain). This clonotype was observed a few times. There is no known antigen for this receptor. Per-nucleotide qualities are absent, and no much larger clonotype sits a single base away. The CDR3 spans 14 residues, from the cysteine through the phenylalanine. The DNA shown is the 42-base CDR3, in frame from base 1. Per the germline V gene, SGHRS is the CDR1 and YFSETQ is the CDR2. The junction shows trimming of 7 bases on V and 5 bases on J, and the gene matches do not reach 9 bases of it. This entry is derived from a study of patients and donors after allogeneic stem cell transplantation (dated by TCRdb to the early 2020s). Library method: RT-PCR. These reads were obtained on a NextSeq 550. TCRdb passed the public sequencing reads through fastp at Q25 and MiXCR, retaining productive beta sequences. Each entry is one CDR3 protein sequence, shown with its most common DNA and genes. The sample has roughly 940,000 distinct CDR3 sequences on record, roughly 17% of them singletons. The top ten clonotypes cover approximately 5.9% of the sample.

Here the chain combines TRBV5-1 and TRBJ1-2, with 9 central nucleotides matching TRBD1. The sequenced sample was blood, either unsorted or a sorted T cell fraction (not recorded which). The TCR sequence derives from a human donor who was either an allogeneic HSCT recipient or a stem cell or donor lymphocyte infusion donor (not recorded which). It is not recorded whose cells these are; they may come from a transplant donor. The CDR3 here reads CASWDRERSYGYTF. In nucleotides, the sequence is TGCGCCAGCTGGGACAGGGAAAGGAGTTATGGCTACACCTTC. Here the CDR3 is joined to the reference TRBV5-1 and TRBJ1-2 genes, and the full variable domain is: KAGVTQTPRYLIKTRGQQVTLSCSPISGHRSVSWYQQTPGQGLQFLFEYFSETQRNKGNFPGRFSGRQFSNSRSEMNVSTLELGDSALYLCASWDRERSYGYTFGSGTRLTVV.